This T cell receptor (beta chain) originates from a study of sequential checkpoint blockade in melanoma (dated by TCRdb to 2018 to 2020). Turning to the overall study: Using 1:1 randomization, the trial assigned patients either to first-line nivolumab followed by ipilimumab (arm A) or to ipilimumab followed by nivolumab (arm B). Maintenance nivolumab came after each of the two trial sequences. Results and caveats for the whole study, not just this receptor: Validation of the response-prediction model combining TCR metrics and mutation burden is needed in larger, independent patient cohorts.

This clone is considered medium-sized (0.01 to 0.1%). Its antigen remains undetermined. No clone much larger than this one lies a single base away; base qualities are absent. The immunoSEQ Assay was used to immunosequence TCRbeta CDR3 regions from genomic DNA. Before high-throughput sequencing, genomic DNA was amplified using bias-controlled multiplex PCR. The authors' analysis ran thus. To quantify the absolute abundance of each unique TCRbeta CDR3 region, the sequences were collapsed and filtered. Clonality, defined as 1 minus Pielou's evenness, was calculated using only productive rearrangements. Clones with significantly greater frequencies in on-treatment versus baseline samples were identified using a previously published method. TCRdb took this table from immuneACCESS and kept in-frame rearrangements with V and J called. Such tables lack part of the clones; where checked against another copy, unresolved V genes explain under half of the gap, and the rest is unexplained. V, J and clone size reflect that table, while D and trimming were determined from the DNA. The sample includes under 7,000 clones, with more than 50% observed a single time. 17% of the sample comes from the top ten.

In the paper's terms, the treatment or condition label means: randomized to nivolumab then ipilimumab (arm A) or the reverse (arm B). None of the patients in the trial had previously been given DNA-damaging chemotherapy. Thawed PBMCs were sorted on a FACS Aria II flow cytometer to isolate live CD3+CD8+ cells negative for CD19 and CD56. CheckMate 064, a randomized, open-label phase II trial of sequential checkpoint blockade, was the source of the samples, all of which came from patients with melanoma. Leukapheresis was used to collect peripheral blood mononuclear cells, which were then purified with Ficoll-Paque and frozen in human serum with about 10% DMSO. Purity of sorted blood CD3+CD8+ cells was verified at >98% immediately after sorting, followed by DNA extraction. This specimen consisted of CD8+ T cells sorted from blood (inferred from file names), obtained from a patient given nivolumab and ipilimumab in sequence. The clonotype comes from a human donor with melanoma.

CDR3 reads: CASSESSTTNYGYTF. Read as DNA, the sequence is TGCGCCAGCAGTGAGTCGTCAACTACTAACTATGGCTACACCTTC. The chain uses TRBV10-2 and TRBJ1-2, with the D gene call left open. Trimming removed 0 bases from V and 0 bases from J, leaving 8 bases between the germline ends. From the cysteine up to the phenylalanine, the CDR3 has a length of 15 residues. The kept DNA is CDR3 alone, 45 bases in frame from the first base. From a lookup of the germline V gene, CDR1 and CDR2 are WSHSY and SAAADI.